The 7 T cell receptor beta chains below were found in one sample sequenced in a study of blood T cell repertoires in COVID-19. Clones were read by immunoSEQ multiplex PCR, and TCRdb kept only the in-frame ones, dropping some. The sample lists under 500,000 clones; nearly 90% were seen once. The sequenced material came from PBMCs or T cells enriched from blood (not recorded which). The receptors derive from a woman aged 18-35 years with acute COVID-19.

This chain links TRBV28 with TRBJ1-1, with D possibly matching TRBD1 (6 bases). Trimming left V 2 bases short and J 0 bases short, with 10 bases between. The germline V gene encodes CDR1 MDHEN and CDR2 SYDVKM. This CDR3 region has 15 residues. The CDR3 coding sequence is TGTGCCAGCAGTTTACCCGGGACATTGAACACTGAAGCTTTCTTT. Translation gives CASSLPGTLNTEAFF.

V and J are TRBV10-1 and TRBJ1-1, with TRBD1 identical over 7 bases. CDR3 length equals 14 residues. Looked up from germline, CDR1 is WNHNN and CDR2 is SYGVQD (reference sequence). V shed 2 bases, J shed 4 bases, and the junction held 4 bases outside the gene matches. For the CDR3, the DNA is TGCGCCAGCAGTGAGGACAGGGCGGGCACTGAAGCTTTCTTT. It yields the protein CASSEDRAGTEAFF.

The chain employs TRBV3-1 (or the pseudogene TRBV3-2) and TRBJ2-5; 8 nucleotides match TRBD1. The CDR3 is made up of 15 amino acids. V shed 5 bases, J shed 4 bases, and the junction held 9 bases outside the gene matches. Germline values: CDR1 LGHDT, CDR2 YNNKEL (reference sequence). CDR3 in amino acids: CASSFLQGARETQYF. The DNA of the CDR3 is TGTGCCAGCAGCTTCCTCCAGGGGGCGCGAGAGACCCAGTACTTC.

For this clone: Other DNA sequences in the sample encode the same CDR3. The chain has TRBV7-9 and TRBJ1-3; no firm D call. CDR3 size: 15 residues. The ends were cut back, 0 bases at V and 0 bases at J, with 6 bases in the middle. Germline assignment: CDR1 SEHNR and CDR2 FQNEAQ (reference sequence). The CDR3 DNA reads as TGTGCCAGCAGCTTAGCCCTCAGCTCTGGAAACACCATATATTTT. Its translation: CASSLALSSGNTIYF.

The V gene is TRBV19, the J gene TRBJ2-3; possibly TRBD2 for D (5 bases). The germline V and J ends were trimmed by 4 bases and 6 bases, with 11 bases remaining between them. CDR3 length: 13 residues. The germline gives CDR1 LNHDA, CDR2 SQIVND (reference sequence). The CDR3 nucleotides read TGTGCCAGTAGTAGCCTAGGCGGGGATACGCAGTATTTT. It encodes CASSSLGGDTQYF.

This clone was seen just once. The CDR3 protein is CASSYAGTGAYEQYF. CDR3 bases: TGTGCCAGCAGTTACGCCGGGACAGGGGCATACGAGCAGTACTTC. The chain links TRBV6-2 or TRBV6-3 to TRBJ2-7, with TRBD1 identical over 10 bases. The J segment lost 4 bases and the V segment lost 2 bases, leaving 5 bases of the junction unmatched. There are 15 residues in the CDR3. CDR1 MNHEY and CDR2 SVGEGT come from the germline V gene.

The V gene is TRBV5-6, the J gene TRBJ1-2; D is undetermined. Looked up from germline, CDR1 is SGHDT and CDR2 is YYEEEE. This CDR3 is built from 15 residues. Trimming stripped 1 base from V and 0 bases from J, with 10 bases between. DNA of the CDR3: TGTGCCAGCAGCTTGCCCCTGACACCTAACTATGGCTACACCTTC. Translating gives CASSLPLTPNYGYTF. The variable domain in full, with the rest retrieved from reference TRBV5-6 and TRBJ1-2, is DAGVTQSPTHLIKTRGQQVTLRCSPKSGHDTVSWYQQALGQGPQFIFQYYEEEERQRGNFPDRFSGHQFPNYSSELNVNALLLGDSALYLCASSLPLTPNYGYTFGSGTRLTVV.